This T cell receptor (beta chain) was found in a study of blood T cells in healthy people across ages. The sample providers were healthy Caucasian people from Russia, aged about 6 to 90. Samples each had at least 5.5 micrograms of total RNA extracted. The authors ran a second PCR of 7 to 11 cycles using a sample-barcoded 5' primer and a J-beta primer mix. TCRdb recomputed calls from the 5' RACE reads with MiXCR, one row per CDR3 protein. Of under 950,000 distinct CDR3 sequences detected, 22% appear once; the ten largest clones hold 20% to 25%. Regarding this clonotype: The antigen is undetermined.

Study-wide results and caveats: Long-lived donors exceeded aged donors in naive CD4+ cells and diversity.

This CDR3 comprises 13 residues. With 7 bases clipped from V and 4 bases from J, the junction kept 3 bases outside the gene matches. The V gene is TRBV12-3 or TRBV12-4, the J gene TRBJ1-4; 7 positions agree with TRBD1. The origin of this receptor is a man between 65 and 85 years old in good health. The sequenced sample was blood. The CDR3: CASTRDSNEKLFF. In DNA form, the CDR3 reads TGTGCCAGCACCCGGGACAGTAATGAAAAACTGTTTTTT.